This entry concerns a single TCR beta chain. The antigen is unknown. The data belong to a study of multiple sclerosis patients with progressive multifocal leukoencephalopathy. Notes on the study in general: Lower normalized Shannon entropy suggested reduced TRB diversity in most PML patients.

The assay was run at survey level. Using immunoSEQ multiplex PCR, the repertoire was profiled, and TCRdb retains in-frame clones only, with some absent. The data show around 30,000 clones, around 87% seen once. In germline, CDR1 is LNHDA, CDR2 SQIVND (reference sequence). The CDR3 spans 11 residues. V lost 4 bases and J 7 bases, leaving 7 bases between the germline ends. Time point in this sample: around 12 months of natalizumab therapy. Source: PBMCs, taken from a patient treated with natalizumab. The V call is TRBV19, the J call TRBJ1-1; no firm D call. The clonotype comes from a human donor with multiple sclerosis. CDR3 sequence reads: CASSTTVEAFF. CDR3 DNA sequence: TGTGCCAGTAGTACTACGGTTGAAGCTTTCTTT.